This TCR beta chain was captured by sequencing in a study of cytotoxic CD8 clonotypes in ibrutinib-treated CLL. General observations from the study: Public clonotypes, found uncommonly, either contracted or stayed stable on treatment.

Here immunoSEQ multiplex PCR was the method, and the copy in TCRdb shows in-frame clones only, minus some. Counted here are approximately 150,000 clones, approximately 80% occurring once; the ten biggest clones make up around 4.5%. A word on this clone: Its antigen is undetermined.

This receptor was obtained from a human donor with chronic lymphocytic leukemia. Here the sequenced sample was PBMCs, taken after 24 months of ibrutinib treatment.

For the CDR3, the DNA is TGTGCCAGCAGCTTCAACGGGGTTGAGCAGTTCTTC. The encoded protein is CASSFNGVEQFF. This chain joins TRBV7-2 and TRBJ2-1; D is perhaps TRBD2 (5 bases). Germline lookup yields CDR1 SGHTA and CDR2 FQGNSA. V shed 3 bases and J shed 9 bases, with 9 bases lying between them. The CDR3 consists of 12 residues.